This TCR beta chain was obtained from a study of naive and memory T cell subsets. Findings of the study overall: Possibly reflecting memory cells re-expressing CD45RA, a few larger clonotypes occurred in naive repertoires, especially CD8.

This clonotype occurred many times. Its antigen remains unknown. After CD4 positive bead selection, the CD4-negative fraction gave CD8 T cells. Two oligonucleotides, mixed equimolar, formed the beta constant-region primer covering TRBC1 and TRBC2. Each CDR3 protein gets one entry after TCRdb re-called the UMI-ligation and nested PCR reads with MiXCR. The sample contains 130,000 to 150,000 distinct CDR3 sequences, 15% to 20% of which appear only once. The TCR sequence derives from a human donor in good health. Material: naive CD4+ T cells from blood.

The CDR3 coding sequence is TGTGCCAGCAGCTTAGTTCCTAGCGGGATTTACAATGAGCAGTTCTTC. Translated, it gives CASSLVPSGIYNEQFF. This chain joins TRBV7-8 and TRBJ2-1, with 9 bases lining up with TRBD2. V shed 1 base and J 4 bases; nucleotides not matched to a gene: 5. CDR1 is SGHVS and CDR2 is FQNEAQ in the germline V gene. The CDR3 is 16 residues long.